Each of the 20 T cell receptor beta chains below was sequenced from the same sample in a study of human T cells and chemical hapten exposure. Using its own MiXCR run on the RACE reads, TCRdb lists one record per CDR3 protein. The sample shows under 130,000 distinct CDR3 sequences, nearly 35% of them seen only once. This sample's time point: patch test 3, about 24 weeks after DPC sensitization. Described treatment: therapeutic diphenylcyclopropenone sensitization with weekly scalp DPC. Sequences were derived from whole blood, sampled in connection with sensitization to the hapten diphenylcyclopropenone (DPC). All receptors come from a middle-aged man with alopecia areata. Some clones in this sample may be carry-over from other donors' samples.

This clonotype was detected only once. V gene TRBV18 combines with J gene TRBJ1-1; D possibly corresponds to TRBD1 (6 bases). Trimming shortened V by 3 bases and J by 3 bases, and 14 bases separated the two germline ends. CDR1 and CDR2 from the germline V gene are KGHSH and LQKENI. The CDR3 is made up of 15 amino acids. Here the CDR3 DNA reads TGTGCCAGCTCACCGAGGGACACATCCTACACTGAAGCTTTCTTT. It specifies CASSPRDTSYTEAFF.

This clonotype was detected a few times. CDR3 in amino acids: CASSSLPVGGRGTQYF. The DNA for the CDR3 is TGTGCCAGCAGCTCGCTACCCGTTGGGGGGCGAGGGACCCAGTACTTC. The chain recombines TRBV7-2 with TRBJ2-5, with D perhaps assigned TRBD1 or TRBD2 (6 bases each). This CDR3 spans 16 amino acids. V shed 4 bases and J shed 7 bases, with 22 bases lying between them. CDR1 and CDR2 from the germline V gene are SGHTA and FQGNSA.

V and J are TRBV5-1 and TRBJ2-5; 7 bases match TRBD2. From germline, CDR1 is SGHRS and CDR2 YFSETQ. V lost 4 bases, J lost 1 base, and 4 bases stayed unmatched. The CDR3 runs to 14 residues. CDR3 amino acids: CASSPSGFQETQYF. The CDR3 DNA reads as TGCGCCAGCAGCCCTAGCGGTTTCCAAGAGACCCAGTACTTC.

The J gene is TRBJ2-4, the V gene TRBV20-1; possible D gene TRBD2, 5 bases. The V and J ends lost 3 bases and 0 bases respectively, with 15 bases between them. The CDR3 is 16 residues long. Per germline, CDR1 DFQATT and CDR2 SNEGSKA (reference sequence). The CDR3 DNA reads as TGCAGTGCTAGCCTCCGGGGAGAATTAGCCAAAAACATTCAGTACTTC. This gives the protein CSASLRGELAKNIQYF.

The CDR3 protein is CASSYEGLAGHNEQFF. CDR3 bases: TGTGCCAGCAGTTACGAAGGACTAGCGGGCCACAATGAGCAGTTCTTC. The genes are TRBV6-5 and TRBJ2-1; 11 bases align to TRBD2. The CDR3 has 16 amino acids. With 2 bases clipped from V and 5 bases from J, the junction kept 5 bases outside the gene matches. CDR1 MNHEY and CDR2 SVGAGI come from the germline V gene.

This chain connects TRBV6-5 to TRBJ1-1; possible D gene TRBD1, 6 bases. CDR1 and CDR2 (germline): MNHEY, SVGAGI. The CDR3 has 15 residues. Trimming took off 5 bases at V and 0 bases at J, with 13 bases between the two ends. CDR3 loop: CASSRSTGLNTEAFF. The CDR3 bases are TGTGCCAGCAGTCGTTCGACAGGCTTGAACACTGAAGCTTTCTTT.

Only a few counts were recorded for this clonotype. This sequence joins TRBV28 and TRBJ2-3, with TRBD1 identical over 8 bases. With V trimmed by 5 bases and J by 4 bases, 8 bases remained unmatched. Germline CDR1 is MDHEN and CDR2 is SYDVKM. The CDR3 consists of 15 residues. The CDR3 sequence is CASSERLTGADTQYF. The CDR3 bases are TGTGCCAGCAGTGAACGCCTGACAGGGGCAGATACGCAGTATTTT.

The CDR3 protein is CASSLGLVEQFF. In DNA form, the CDR3 reads TGTGCCAGCAGCTTGGGACTTGTTGAGCAGTTCTTC. The chain carries TRBV11-3 and TRBJ2-1; possible D gene TRBD2, 6 bases. Germline V gene sequence: CDR1 SGHNT, CDR2 YENEEA. The germline V and J ends were trimmed by 3 bases and 9 bases, with 9 bases remaining between them. This CDR3 has 12 amino acids.

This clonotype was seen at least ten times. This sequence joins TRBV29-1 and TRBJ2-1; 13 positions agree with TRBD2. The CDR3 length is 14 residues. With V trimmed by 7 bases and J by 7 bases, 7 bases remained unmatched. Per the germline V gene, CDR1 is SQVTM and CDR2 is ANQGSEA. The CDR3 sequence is CSGETSGRRNEQFF. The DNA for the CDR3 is TGCAGCGGGGAGACTAGCGGGAGGAGGAATGAGCAGTTCTTC.

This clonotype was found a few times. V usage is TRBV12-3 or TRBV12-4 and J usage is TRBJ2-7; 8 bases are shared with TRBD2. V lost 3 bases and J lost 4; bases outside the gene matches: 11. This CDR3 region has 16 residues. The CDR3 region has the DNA TGTGCCAGCAGTTTCTTTGCGGGAGGATCTTCTTACGAGCAGTACTTC. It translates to CASSFFAGGSSYEQYF.

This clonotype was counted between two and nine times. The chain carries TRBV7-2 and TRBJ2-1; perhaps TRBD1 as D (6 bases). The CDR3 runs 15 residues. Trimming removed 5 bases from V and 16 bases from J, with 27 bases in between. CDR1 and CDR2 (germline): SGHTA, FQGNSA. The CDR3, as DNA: TGTGCCAGCAGCCAAACCGGGACAAATCATAGGGGCAAATTCTTC. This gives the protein CASSQTGTNHRGKFF.

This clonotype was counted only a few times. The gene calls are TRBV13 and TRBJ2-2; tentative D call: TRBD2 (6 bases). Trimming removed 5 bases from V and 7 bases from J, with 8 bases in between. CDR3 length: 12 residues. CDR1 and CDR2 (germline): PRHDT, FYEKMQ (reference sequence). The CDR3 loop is CASSPSDGELFF. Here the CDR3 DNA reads TGTGCCAGCAGCCCTAGCGACGGGGAGCTGTTTTTT.

The CDR3 sequence: CASSPGQARNTEAFF. The CDR3 nucleotides read TGTGCCAGCTCACCAGGACAGGCGAGGAACACTGAAGCTTTCTTT. This chain joins TRBV18 and TRBJ1-1; 7 bases match TRBD1. CDR3 length: 15 residues. Germline V gives CDR1 KGHSH, CDR2 LQKENI. V shed 2 bases and J 1 base; nucleotides not matched to a gene: 4. The full variable domain, rest sourced from reference TRBV18 and TRBJ1-1, is NAGVMQNPRHLVRRRGQEARLRCSPMKGHSHVYWYRQLPEEGLKFMVYLQKENIIDESGMPKERFSAEFPKEGPSILRIQQVVRGDSAAYFCASSPGQARNTEAFFGQGTRLTVV.

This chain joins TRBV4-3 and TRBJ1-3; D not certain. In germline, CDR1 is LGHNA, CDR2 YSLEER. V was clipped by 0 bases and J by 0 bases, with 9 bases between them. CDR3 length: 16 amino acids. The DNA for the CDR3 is TGCGCCAGCAGCCAAGATCTTCCCATCTCTGGAAACACCATATATTTT. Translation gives CASSQDLPISGNTIYF.

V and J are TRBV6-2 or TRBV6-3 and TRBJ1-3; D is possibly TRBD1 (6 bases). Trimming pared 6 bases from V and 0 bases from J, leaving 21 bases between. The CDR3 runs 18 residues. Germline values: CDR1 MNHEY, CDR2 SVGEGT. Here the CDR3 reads CASRRLNGQFRSGNTIYF. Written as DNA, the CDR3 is TGTGCCAGCAGACGACTGAATGGACAGTTTCGCTCTGGAAACACCATATATTTT.

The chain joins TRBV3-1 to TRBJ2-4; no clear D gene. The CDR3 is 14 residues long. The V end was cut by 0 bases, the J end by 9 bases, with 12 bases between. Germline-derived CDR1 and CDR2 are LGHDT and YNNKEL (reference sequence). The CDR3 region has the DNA TGTGCCAGCAGCCAAGATAGGTTCGAAGGCATTCAGTACTTC. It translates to CASSQDRFEGIQYF.

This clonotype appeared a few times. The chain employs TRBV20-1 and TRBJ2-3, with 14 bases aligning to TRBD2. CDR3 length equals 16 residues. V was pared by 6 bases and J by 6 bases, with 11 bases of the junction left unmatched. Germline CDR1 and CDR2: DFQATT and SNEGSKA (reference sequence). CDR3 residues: CSAKRTGTSGSDTQYF. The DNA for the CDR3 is TGCAGTGCCAAACGTACCGGGACTAGCGGGAGTGATACGCAGTATTTT.

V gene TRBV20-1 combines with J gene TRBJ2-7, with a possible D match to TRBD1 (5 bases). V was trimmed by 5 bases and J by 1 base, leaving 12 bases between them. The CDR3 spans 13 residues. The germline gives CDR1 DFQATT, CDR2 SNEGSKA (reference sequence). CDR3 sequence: CSAPHRLSYEQYF. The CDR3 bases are TGCAGTGCTCCCCACAGGCTGTCCTACGAGCAGTACTTC.

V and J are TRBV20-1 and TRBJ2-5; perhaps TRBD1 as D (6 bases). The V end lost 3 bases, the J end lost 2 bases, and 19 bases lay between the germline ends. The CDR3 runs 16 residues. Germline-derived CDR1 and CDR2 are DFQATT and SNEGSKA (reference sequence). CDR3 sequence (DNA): TGCAGTGCTAGGAAGATCTACCAGGGGATACAAGAGACCCAGTACTTC. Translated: CSARKIYQGIQETQYF.

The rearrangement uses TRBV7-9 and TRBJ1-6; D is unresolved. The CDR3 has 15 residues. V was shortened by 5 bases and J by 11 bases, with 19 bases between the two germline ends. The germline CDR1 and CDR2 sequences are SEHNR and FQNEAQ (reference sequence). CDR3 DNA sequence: TGTGCCAGCAGCCCCCACTCGGACGGTTTGCCACCCCTCCACTTT. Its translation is CASSPHSDGLPPLHF.